This TCR beta chain originates from a study of CD8 T cells in Susac syndrome. Study-level points and caveats: TCR sequencing and HLA analysis covered a relatively small number of individuals.

Sequencing targeted TCR beta in blood CD8+ and CD4+ T cells. Negative isolation was used for CD8+ and CD4+ T cells and FACS enrichment for TEMRA cells. Comments on this clonotype: The antigen is unknown.

CDR3 length: 16 residues. The germline gives CDR1 SGDLS, CDR2 YYNGEE. Deletions cut 0 bases from V and 0 bases from J, with 10 bases between. The authors reverse transcribed roughly 0.45 to 1 ug RNA with random hexamers. TCRdb independently ran MiXCR on the immunoSEQ multiplex PCR reads; one entry per CDR3 protein. The sample holds around 180,000 distinct CDR3 sequences, 90% to 95% seen once. The chain links TRBV9 to TRBJ2-1, with unresolved D. The TCR sequence derives from a human donor with multiple sclerosis. Input material: CD8+ T cells from PBMCs. This CDR3 reads CASSVASHSSYNEQFF. CDR3 DNA sequence: TGTGCCAGCAGCGTAGCGTCCCACAGCTCCTACAATGAGCAGTTCTTC.